This T cell receptor beta chain was captured by sequencing in a study of human T cells and chemical hapten exposure. Looking at the study overall: The cohort included alopecia areata under or over 50% scalp, totalis and universalis. Study outcomes and limitations: After DPC sensitization, TCRs above 1 in 1000 frequency showed no change.

Time point specified: patch test 3, about 24 weeks after DPC sensitization. Treatment given: therapeutic diphenylcyclopropenone sensitization with weekly scalp DPC. This clonotype was detected a few times. Antigen: not known. TCRdb called the RACE reads again in MiXCR, with one record for every CDR3 protein. This table holds about 64,000 distinct CDR3 sequences, approximately 10% found once. V was pared by 9 bases and J by 0 bases, with 8 bases between. This CDR3 region has 13 residues. CDR1 SGHVS and CDR2 FQNEAQ come from the germline V gene. The specimen was whole blood, collected in connection with sensitization to the hapten diphenylcyclopropenone (DPC). The TCR originated in a woman between 25 and 40 years old with alopecia areata. Some clones in this sample may be carry-over from other donors' samples. The chain joins TRBV7-8 to TRBJ1-4, with D hard to call. This chain's CDR3 is CARHLSTNEKLFF. CDR3 bases: TGTGCCAGACATCTTTCAACTAATGAAAAACTGTTTTTT.